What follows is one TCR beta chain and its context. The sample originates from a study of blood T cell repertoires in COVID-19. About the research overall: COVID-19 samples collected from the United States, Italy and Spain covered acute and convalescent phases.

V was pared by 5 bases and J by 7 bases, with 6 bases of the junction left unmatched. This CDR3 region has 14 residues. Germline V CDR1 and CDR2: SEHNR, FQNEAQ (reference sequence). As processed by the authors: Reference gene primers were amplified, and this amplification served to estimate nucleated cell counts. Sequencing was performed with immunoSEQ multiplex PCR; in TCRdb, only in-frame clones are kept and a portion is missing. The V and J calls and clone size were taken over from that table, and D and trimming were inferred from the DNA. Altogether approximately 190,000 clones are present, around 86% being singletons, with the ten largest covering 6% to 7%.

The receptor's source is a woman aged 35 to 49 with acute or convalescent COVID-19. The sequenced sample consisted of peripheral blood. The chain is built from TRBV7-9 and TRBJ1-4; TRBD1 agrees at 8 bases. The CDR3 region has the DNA TGTGCCAGCAGCCATACAGGGGGAATTGAAAAACTGTTTTTT. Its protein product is CASSHTGGIEKLFF.